The present TCR beta chain was sequenced within a study of identical twins. CDR3 size: 15 residues. CDR1 and CDR2 from the germline V gene are MNHEY and SMNVEV (reference sequence). Unmatched junction bases numbered 5, after V lost 5 bases and J lost 3 bases. MiXCR, applied by TCRdb to the 5' RACE reads, yields one record per CDR3 protein. The sample yields around 1.7 million distinct CDR3 sequences, about 30% seen once. Only a few counts were recorded for this clonotype. The chain uses TRBV27 and TRBJ2-1, with 9 positions matching TRBD2. This TCR derives from a newborn girl in good health. The sample comprised cord blood. This chain's CDR3 is CASSKAGGLYNEQFF. CDR3 in DNA: TGTGCCAGCAGTAAAGCGGGAGGTCTCTACAATGAGCAGTTCTTC.